Presented here are 25 T cell receptor beta chains from one specimen sequenced in a study of T cell responses to AZD1222 COVID-19 vaccine. Here immunoSEQ multiplex PCR was the method, and the copy in TCRdb shows in-frame clones only, minus some. The repertoire has about 120,000 clones, more than 75% of them found once; the top ten carry approximately 3.4%. The specimen comprised peripheral blood, sampled 28 days after the second AZD1222 dose. The receptor source for this set is an adult who received the AZD1222 COVID-19 vaccine.

This sequence joins TRBV15 and TRBJ1-5; D is unresolved. The germline gives CDR1 LNHNV, CDR2 YYDKDF (reference sequence). The CDR3 sequence is 15 residues long. The V gene lost 1 base and the J gene lost 3 bases, with 10 bases spanning the gap. In DNA form, the CDR3 reads TGTGCCACCAGCAGAGTAAGTCTGAACAATCAGCCCCAGCATTTT. Its translation is CATSRVSLNNQPQHF.

The chain joins TRBV5-1 to TRBJ2-3; D is perhaps TRBD1 or TRBD2 (5 bases each). Trimming left V 7 bases short and J 4 bases short, with 16 bases between. CDR1 SGHRS and CDR2 YFSETQ come from the germline V gene. CDR3 length: 14 amino acids. Written as DNA, the CDR3 is TGCGCCAGCGAGGGACCGTCCGTCCCAGATACGCAGTATTTT. This codes for CASEGPSVPDTQYF. The variable domain in full, completed from reference TRBV5-1 and TRBJ2-3, reads KAGVTQTPRYLIKTRGQQVTLSCSPISGHRSVSWYQQTPGQGLQFLFEYFSETQRNKGNFPGRFSGRQFSNSRSEMNVSTLELGDSALYLCASEGPSVPDTQYFGPGTRLTVL.

The V and J genes are TRBV2 and TRBJ2-1; 9 nucleotides align to TRBD2. Looked up from germline, CDR1 is SNHLY and CDR2 is FYNNEI. The CDR3 sequence is 14 residues long. V gave up 4 bases and J gave up 8 bases; unmatched junction bases: 6. CDR3 DNA: TGTGCCAGCAGTGGGGTAGCGGGAGTCGATGAGCAGTTCTTC. Protein product: CASSGVAGVDEQFF. The whole variable domain, remainder taken from reference TRBV2 and TRBJ2-1, is EPEVTQTPSHQVTQMGQEVILRCVPISNHLYFYWYRQILGQKVEFLVSFYNNEISEKSEIFDDQFSVERPDGSNFTLKIRSTKLEDSAMYFCASSGVAGVDEQFFGPGTRLTVL.

CDR3 region: CASSDKGYYNEQFF. CDR3 DNA: TGTGCCAGCAGTGACAAAGGGTACTACAATGAGCAGTTCTTC. The V call is TRBV25-1, the J call TRBJ2-1; no definite D call. The CDR3 sequence is 14 residues long. V was shortened by 3 bases and J by 3 bases, with 9 bases between the two germline ends. Per the germline V gene, CDR1 is MGHDK and CDR2 is SYGVNS.

J is TRBJ1-2 and V is TRBV6-5, with no clear D. V gave up 4 bases and J gave up 1 base, with 10 bases separating them. Germline lookup yields CDR1 MNHEY and CDR2 SVGAGI. This CDR3 region has 14 residues. The CDR3 coding sequence is TGTGCCAGCAGTTTAAAAGGGATTAACTATGGCTACACCTTC. Its protein product is CASSLKGINYGYTF.

V usage is TRBV27 and J usage is TRBJ1-6; no definite D call. This CDR3 is built from 16 residues. Germline assignment: CDR1 MNHEY and CDR2 SMNVEV (reference sequence). V gave up 6 bases and J gave up 4 bases, with 16 bases separating them. CDR3 amino acids: CASSRQAPEYNSPLHF. CDR3 bases: TGTGCCAGCAGCCGGCAAGCGCCAGAGTATAATTCACCCCTCCACTTT.

The chain combines TRBV6-1 with TRBJ1-5, with TRBD1 matching over 7 bases. Unmatched junction bases numbered 5, after V lost 0 bases and J lost 6 bases. Per germline, CDR1 MNHNS and CDR2 SASEGT. This CDR3 region has 15 residues. The DNA for the CDR3 is TGTGCCAGCAGTGAAGCGGGGACAGTGACTCAGCCCCAGCATTTT. It specifies CASSEAGTVTQPQHF.

V gene TRBV27 combines with J gene TRBJ2-3; possible D gene TRBD2, 6 bases. Germline V CDR1 and CDR2: MNHEY, SMNVEV (reference sequence). The CDR3 contains 15 residues. V was clipped by 2 bases and J by 2 bases, with 11 bases between them. The CDR3 nucleotides read TGTGCCAGCAGTTTAGGAGGGTTTCTCACAGATACGCAGTATTTT. Its translation: CASSLGGFLTDTQYF.

The CDR3 loop reads CAWRKDMNTEAFF. The CDR3 bases are TGTGCCTGGAGAAAGGATATGAACACTGAAGCTTTCTTT. V gene TRBV30 combines with J gene TRBJ1-1, with D hard to call. Trimming removed 3 bases at V and 0 bases at J, with 8 bases between. The CDR3 consists of 13 residues. Per the germline V gene, CDR1 is GTSNPN and CDR2 is SVGIG (reference sequence). The whole variable domain, filled in from reference TRBV30 and TRBJ1-1, reads SQTIHQWPATLVQPVGSPLSLECTVEGTSNPNLYWYRQAAGRGLQLLFYSVGIGQISSEVPQNLSASRPQDRQFILSSKKLLLSDSGFYLCAWRKDMNTEAFFGQGTRLTVV.

The chain links TRBV21-1 to TRBJ2-7; TRBD2, the D gene given by the table, was not confirmed from the DNA. TRBV21-1 corresponds to a pseudogene. The CDR3 has 18 residues. The CDR3 nucleotides read TGTGCCAGCAGCAAAGGAATTAGCGGGAATCAAAAAGGGGACGAGCAGTACTTC. This codes for CASSKGISGNQKGDEQYF.

V usage is TRBV5-6 and J usage is TRBJ2-7; TRBD2 matches 8 bases. CDR1 is SGHDT and CDR2 is YYEEEE in the germline V gene. The CDR3 length is 16 residues. Germline trimming cut 4 bases from V and 6 bases from J; bases unmatched to any gene: 15. For the CDR3, the DNA is TGTGCCAGCAGCCCACCCAACAGCGGGAGTTTCCTCGAGCAGTACTTC. Its translation is CASSPPNSGSFLEQYF.

The genes are TRBV10-3 and TRBJ2-7, with 9 bases that match TRBD2. V was pared by 7 bases and J by 2 bases, with 9 bases of the junction left unmatched. Per the germline V gene, CDR1 is ENHRY and CDR2 is SYGVKD. This CDR3 spans 15 amino acids. For the CDR3, the DNA is TGTGCCATCACCATGGGAGCGGGGGGCCCCTACGAGCAGTACTTC. This encodes CAITMGAGGPYEQYF.

This clone was seen just once. CDR3 in amino acids: CAWIVVNTEAFF. CDR3 in DNA: TGTGCCTGGATTGTAGTGAACACTGAAGCTTTCTTT. The genes are TRBV30 and TRBJ1-1; no clear D. V dropped 4 bases and J dropped 0 bases, with 6 bases sitting between them. Germline-derived CDR1 and CDR2 are GTSNPN and SVGIG (reference sequence). The CDR3 has 12 residues.

The chain is built from TRBV7-2 and TRBJ1-6; tentatively, D is TRBD1 (5 bases). The CDR3 loop spans 17 amino acids. Germline V gene data show CDR1 as SGHTA and CDR2 as FQGNSA. The V and J ends lost 2 bases and 4 bases respectively, with 15 bases between them. CDR3 amino acids: CASSLRSAGPYNSPLHF. In nucleotides, the CDR3 is TGTGCCAGCAGCTTAAGGTCGGCAGGGCCGTATAATTCACCCCTCCACTTT.

The rearrangement uses TRBV7-9 and TRBJ1-3, with a tentative D call TRBD1 (6 bases). Trimming shortened V by 4 bases and J by 4 bases, and 26 bases separated the two germline ends. Germline values: CDR1 SEHNR, CDR2 FQNEAQ (reference sequence). The CDR3 is 19 residues long. CDR3 sequence: CASSSSETGTWFSGNTIYF. As DNA, the CDR3 is TGTGCCAGCAGCTCATCAGAGACCGGGACATGGTTCTCAGGAAACACCATATATTTT.

Comment on this clone: At one end, the junction sequence differs from germline, possibly due to a read error. The V gene is TRBV7-2, the J gene TRBJ2-2, with 9 bases fitting TRBD1. Per germline, CDR1 SGHTA and CDR2 FQGNSA. CDR3 size: 15 residues. The DNA for the CDR3 is TGTGCCAGCAGAACAGGGGGCTCCCCCACCCGGGAGCTGTTTTTT. This codes for CASRTGGSPTRELFF.

This clone was observed a handful of times. The chain carries TRBV2 and TRBJ2-2; no firm D call. The CDR3 length is 12 residues. The V end lost 8 bases, the J end lost 8 bases, and 12 bases lay between the germline ends. Germline CDR1 SNHLY, CDR2 FYNNEI. In nucleotides, the CDR3 is TGTGCCAGCGGTCTAGACCGAGGGGAGCTGTTTTTT. Its translation: CASGLDRGELFF.

V gene TRBV19 combines with J gene TRBJ1-5; TRBD1 agrees at 7 bases. With V trimmed by 4 bases and J by 3 bases, 18 bases remained unmatched. The germline CDR1 and CDR2 sequences are LNHDA and SQIVND (reference sequence). CDR3 size: 19 residues. CDR3 coding DNA: TGTGCCAGTAGTACATATCCCCCGATGGCGGACAGGCTCAATCAGCCCCAGCATTTT. Translated: CASSTYPPMADRLNQPQHF.

The chain links TRBV3-1 (or the pseudogene TRBV3-2) to TRBJ2-7; weak D call: TRBD2 (7 bases). The V and J ends lost 2 bases and 1 base respectively, with 18 bases between them. This CDR3 spans 17 amino acids. Germline CDR1 reads LGHDT; CDR2 reads YNNKEL (reference sequence). CDR3 amino acids: CASSQKFRGAESYEQYF. CDR3 bases: TGTGCCAGCAGCCAAAAGTTCCGGGGGGCGGAATCCTACGAGCAGTACTTC.

This sequence joins TRBV7-2 and TRBJ2-7; D remains ambiguous. The CDR3 runs 13 residues. The germline V gene encodes CDR1 SGHTA and CDR2 FQGNSA. Trimming removed 0 bases at V and 6 bases at J, with 9 bases between. The CDR3 DNA reads TGTGCCAGCAGCTTAGCCTACAGAGCCGAGCAGTACTTC. It is translated as CASSLAYRAEQYF.

This chain uses TRBV6-5 with TRBJ2-7; perhaps TRBD2 as D (5 bases). Germline V gene data show CDR1 as MNHEY and CDR2 as SVGAGI. The V end was cut by 5 bases, the J end by 5 bases, with 19 bases between. CDR3 size: 15 residues. In DNA form, the CDR3 reads TGTGCCAGCAGTCTCCTGGGTGGGAGTACCCACGAGCAGTACTTC. Translating it yields CASSLLGGSTHEQYF.

V and J are TRBV6-4 and TRBJ2-1, with 12 nucleotides matching TRBD2. CDR1 is MRHNA, CDR2 SNTAGT, per germline. J gave up 3 bases and V 3 bases, and 0 bases lay outside the gene matches. The CDR3 has 15 amino acids. The CDR3 sequence: CASSELAGGYNEQFF. In DNA, the CDR3 is TGTGCCAGCAGTGAACTAGCGGGAGGCTACAATGAGCAGTTCTTC.

V usage is TRBV7-9 and J usage is TRBJ2-1; D possibly corresponds to TRBD2 (6 bases). Germline V CDR1 and CDR2: SEHNR, FQNEAQ (reference sequence). The CDR3 is made up of 13 amino acids. Trimming removed 3 bases from V and 7 bases from J, with 10 bases in between. This CDR3 reads CASSFRGRNEQFF. Written as DNA, the CDR3 is TGTGCCAGCAGCTTTCGGGGGAGGAATGAGCAGTTCTTC.

This sequence joins TRBV3-1 (or the pseudogene TRBV3-2) and TRBJ2-2; the match to TRBD2 covers 12 bases. The CDR3 spans 17 residues. The ends lost 5 bases at V and 3 bases at J; junction bases unmatched: 7. Germline V gives CDR1 LGHDT, CDR2 YNNKEL (reference sequence). CDR3 nucleotides: TGTGCCAGCAGCGATAGACTAGCGGGAGCCCACACCGGGGAGCTGTTTTTT. Translating gives CASSDRLAGAHTGELFF.

This clone was counted only a few times. The V gene is TRBV7-3, the J gene TRBJ2-2; 14 nucleotides align to TRBD2. The J segment lost 6 bases and the V segment lost 5 bases, leaving 5 bases of the junction unmatched. Germline V gives CDR1 SGHTA, CDR2 FQGTGA. There are 16 residues in the CDR3. CDR3 nucleotides: TGTGCCAGCAGCCCCACGGGACTAGCGGGAGCCGGGGAGCTGTTTTTT. Translating gives CASSPTGLAGAGELFF.